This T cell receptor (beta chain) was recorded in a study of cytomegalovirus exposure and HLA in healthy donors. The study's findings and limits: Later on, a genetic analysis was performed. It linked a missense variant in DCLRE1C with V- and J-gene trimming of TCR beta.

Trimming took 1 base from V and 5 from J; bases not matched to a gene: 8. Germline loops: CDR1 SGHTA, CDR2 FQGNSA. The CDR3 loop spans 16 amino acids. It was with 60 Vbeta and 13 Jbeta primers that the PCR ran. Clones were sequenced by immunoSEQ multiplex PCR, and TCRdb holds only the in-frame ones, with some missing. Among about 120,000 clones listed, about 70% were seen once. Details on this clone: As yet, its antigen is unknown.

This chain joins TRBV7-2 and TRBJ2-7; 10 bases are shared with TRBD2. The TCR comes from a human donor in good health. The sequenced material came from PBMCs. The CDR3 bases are TGTGCCAGCAGCTTAGGAGGTAGCGGGAGGAGGAACGAGCAGTACTTC. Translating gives CASSLGGSGRRNEQYF.